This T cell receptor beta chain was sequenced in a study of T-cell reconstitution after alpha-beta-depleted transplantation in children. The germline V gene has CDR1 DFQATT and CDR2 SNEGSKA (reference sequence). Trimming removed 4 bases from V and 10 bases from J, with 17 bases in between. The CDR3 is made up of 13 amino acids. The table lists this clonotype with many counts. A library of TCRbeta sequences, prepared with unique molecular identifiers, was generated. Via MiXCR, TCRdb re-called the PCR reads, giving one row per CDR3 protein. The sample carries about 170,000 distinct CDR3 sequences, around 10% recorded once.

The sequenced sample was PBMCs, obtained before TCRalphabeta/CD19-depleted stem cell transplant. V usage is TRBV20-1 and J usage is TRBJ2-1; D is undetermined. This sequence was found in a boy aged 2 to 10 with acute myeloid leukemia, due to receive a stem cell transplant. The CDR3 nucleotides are TGCAGTGCTATAAATTCAGCTAAGAGGGAGCAGTTCTTC. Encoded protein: CSAINSAKREQFF.